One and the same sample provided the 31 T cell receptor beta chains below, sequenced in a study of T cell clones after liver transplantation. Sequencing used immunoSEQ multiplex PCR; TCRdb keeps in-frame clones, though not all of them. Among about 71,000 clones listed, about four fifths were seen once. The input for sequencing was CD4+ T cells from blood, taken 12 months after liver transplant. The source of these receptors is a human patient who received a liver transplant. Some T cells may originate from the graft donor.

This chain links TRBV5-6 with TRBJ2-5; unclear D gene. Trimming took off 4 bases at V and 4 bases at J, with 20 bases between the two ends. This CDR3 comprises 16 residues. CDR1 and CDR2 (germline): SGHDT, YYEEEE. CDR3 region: CASSPAAHCLLETQYF. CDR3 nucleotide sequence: TGTGCCAGCAGCCCCGCCGCCCATTGTCTTTTAGAGACCCAGTACTTC.

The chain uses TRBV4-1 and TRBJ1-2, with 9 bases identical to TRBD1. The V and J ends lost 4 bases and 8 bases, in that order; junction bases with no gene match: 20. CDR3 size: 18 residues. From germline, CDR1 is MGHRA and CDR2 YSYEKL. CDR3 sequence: CASSLKGTGQGMGDGYTF. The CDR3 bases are TGCGCCAGCAGCCTAAAGGGAACCGGACAGGGGATGGGAGACGGCTACACCTTC.

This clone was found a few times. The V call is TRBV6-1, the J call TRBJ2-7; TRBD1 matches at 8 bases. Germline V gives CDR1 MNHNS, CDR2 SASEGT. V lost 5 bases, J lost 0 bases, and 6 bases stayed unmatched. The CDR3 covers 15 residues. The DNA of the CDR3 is TGTGCCAGCAGTAAGACAGGGGTGGACTCCTACGAGCAGTACTTC. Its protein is CASSKTGVDSYEQYF.

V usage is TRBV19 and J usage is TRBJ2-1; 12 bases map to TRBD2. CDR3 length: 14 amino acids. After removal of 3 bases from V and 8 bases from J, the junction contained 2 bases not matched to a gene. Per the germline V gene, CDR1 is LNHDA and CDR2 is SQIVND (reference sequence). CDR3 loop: CASSMRLAGDEQFF. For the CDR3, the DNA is TGTGCCAGTAGTATGAGACTAGCGGGAGATGAGCAGTTCTTC.

CDR3 in amino acids: CASSVGTGKRHGYTF. CDR3 DNA sequence: TGTGCCAGCAGCGTCGGGACAGGGAAACGGCATGGCTACACCTTC. This chain joins TRBV9 and TRBJ1-2; 9 bases line up with TRBD1. Germline lookup yields CDR1 SGDLS and CDR2 YYNGEE. V lost 2 bases, J lost 6 bases, and 8 bases stayed unmatched. The CDR3 totals 15 residues.

This chain's CDR3 is CASSATEYLGAATGELFF. CDR3 nucleotide sequence: TGTGCCAGCAGCGCCACTGAATACCTTGGTGCGGCCACCGGGGAGCTGTTTTTT. This chain connects TRBV9 to TRBJ2-2, with no clear D. In germline, CDR1 is SGDLS, CDR2 YYNGEE. The CDR3 spans 18 residues. V lost 3 bases and J 4 bases, leaving 22 bases between the germline ends.

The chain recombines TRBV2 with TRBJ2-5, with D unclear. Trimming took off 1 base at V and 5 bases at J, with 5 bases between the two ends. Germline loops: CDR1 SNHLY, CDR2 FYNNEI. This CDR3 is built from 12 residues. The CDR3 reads CASSEGWETQYF. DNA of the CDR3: TGTGCCAGCAGTGAAGGGTGGGAGACCCAGTACTTC. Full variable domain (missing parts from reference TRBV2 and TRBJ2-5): EPEVTQTPSHQVTQMGQEVILRCVPISNHLYFYWYRQILGQKVEFLVSFYNNEISEKSEIFDDQFSVERPDGSNFTLKIRSTKLEDSAMYFCASSEGWETQYFGPGTRLLVL.

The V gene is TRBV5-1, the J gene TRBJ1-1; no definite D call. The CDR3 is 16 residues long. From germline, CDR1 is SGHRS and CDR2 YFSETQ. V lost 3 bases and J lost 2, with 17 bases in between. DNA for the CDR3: TGCGCCAGCAGCTCCGAAGGGAGGCAGACAAACACTGAAGCTTTCTTT. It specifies CASSSEGRQTNTEAFF.

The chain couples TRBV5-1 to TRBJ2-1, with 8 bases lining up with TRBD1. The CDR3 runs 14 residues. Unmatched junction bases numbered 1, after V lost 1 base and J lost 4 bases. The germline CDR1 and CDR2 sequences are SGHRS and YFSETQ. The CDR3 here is CASSLTGGYNEQFF. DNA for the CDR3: TGCGCCAGCAGCTTGACAGGGGGGTACAATGAGCAGTTCTTC.

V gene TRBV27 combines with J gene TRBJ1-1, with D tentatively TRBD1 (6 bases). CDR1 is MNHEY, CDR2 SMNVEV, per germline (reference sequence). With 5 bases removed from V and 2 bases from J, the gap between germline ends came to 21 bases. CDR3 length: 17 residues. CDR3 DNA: TGTGCCAGCAGTCAAAGGGGGAATGGGAATTTAAACACTGAAGCTTTCTTT. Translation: CASSQRGNGNLNTEAFF.

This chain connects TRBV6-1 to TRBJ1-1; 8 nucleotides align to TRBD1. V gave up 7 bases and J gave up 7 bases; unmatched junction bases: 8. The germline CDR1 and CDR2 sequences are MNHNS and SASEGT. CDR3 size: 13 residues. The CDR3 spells CASTYRGTSEAFF. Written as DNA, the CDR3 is TGTGCCAGCACCTACAGGGGGACCAGTGAAGCTTTCTTT.

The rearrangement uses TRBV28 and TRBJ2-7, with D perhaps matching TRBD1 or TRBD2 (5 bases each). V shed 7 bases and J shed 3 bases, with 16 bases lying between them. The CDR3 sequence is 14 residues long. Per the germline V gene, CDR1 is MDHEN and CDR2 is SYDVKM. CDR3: CASTKEGPYYEQYF. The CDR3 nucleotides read TGTGCCAGCACCAAAGAGGGGCCTTACTACGAGCAGTACTTC.

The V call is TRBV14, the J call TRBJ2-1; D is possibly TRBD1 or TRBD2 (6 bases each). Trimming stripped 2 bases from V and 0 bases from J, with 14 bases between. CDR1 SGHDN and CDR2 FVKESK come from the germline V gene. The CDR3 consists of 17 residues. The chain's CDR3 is CASSQPRRGSSYNEQFF. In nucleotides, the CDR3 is TGTGCCAGCAGCCAACCGCGGAGGGGGAGCTCCTACAATGAGCAGTTCTTC.

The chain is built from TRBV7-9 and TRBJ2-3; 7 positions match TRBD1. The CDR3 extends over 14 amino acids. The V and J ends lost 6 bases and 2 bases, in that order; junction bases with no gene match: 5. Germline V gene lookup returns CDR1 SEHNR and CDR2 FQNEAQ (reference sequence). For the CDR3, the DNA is TGTGCCAGCAGTCTAACAGGGGACACAGATACGCAGTATTTT. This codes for CASSLTGDTDTQYF.

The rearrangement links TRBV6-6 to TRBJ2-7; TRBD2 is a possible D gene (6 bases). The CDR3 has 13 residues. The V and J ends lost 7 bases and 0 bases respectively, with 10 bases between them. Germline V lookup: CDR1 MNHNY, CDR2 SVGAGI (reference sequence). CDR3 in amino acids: CASNQGGSYEQYF. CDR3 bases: TGTGCCAGCAACCAGGGAGGCTCCTACGAGCAGTACTTC.

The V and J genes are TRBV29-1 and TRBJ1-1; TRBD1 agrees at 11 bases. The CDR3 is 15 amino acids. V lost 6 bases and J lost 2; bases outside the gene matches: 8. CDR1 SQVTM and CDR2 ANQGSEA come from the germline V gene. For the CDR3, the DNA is TGCAGCGTGGCGGGGGACAGGGGGATTAACACTGAAGCTTTCTTT. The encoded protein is CSVAGDRGINTEAFF.

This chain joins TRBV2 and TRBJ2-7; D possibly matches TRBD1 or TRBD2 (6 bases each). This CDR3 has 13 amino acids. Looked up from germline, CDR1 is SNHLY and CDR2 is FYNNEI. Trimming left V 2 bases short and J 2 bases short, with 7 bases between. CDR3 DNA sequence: TGTGCCAGCAGTGAAAGGGGGGCCTACGAGCAGTACTTC. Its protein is CASSERGAYEQYF.

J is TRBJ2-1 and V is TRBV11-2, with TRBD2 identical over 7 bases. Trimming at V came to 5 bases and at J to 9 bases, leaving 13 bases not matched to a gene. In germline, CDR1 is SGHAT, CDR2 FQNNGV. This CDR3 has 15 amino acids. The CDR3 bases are TGTGCCAGCAGCCCAACCGCCGTCCCGGGGGGTGAGCAGTTCTTC. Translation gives CASSPTAVPGGEQFF.

CDR3 amino acids: CASTARDRGANQPQHF. CDR3 nucleotide sequence: TGTGCCAGCACCGCGCGGGACAGGGGAGCCAATCAGCCCCAGCATTTT. The rearrangement links TRBV28 to TRBJ1-5; 10 nucleotides line up with TRBD1. The V gene end was trimmed by 7 bases and the J gene end by 3 bases; junction bases not matched to a gene: 9. CDR3 length: 16 amino acids. Germline V gene data show CDR1 as MDHEN and CDR2 as SYDVKM.

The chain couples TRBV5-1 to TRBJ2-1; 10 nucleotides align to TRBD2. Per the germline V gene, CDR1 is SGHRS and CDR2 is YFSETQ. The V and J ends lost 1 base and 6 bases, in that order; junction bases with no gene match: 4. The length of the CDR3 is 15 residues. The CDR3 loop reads CASSLRLAGGNEQFF. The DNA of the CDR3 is TGCGCCAGCAGCTTGCGACTAGCGGGTGGCAATGAGCAGTTCTTC. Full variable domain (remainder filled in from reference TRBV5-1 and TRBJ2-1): KAGVTQTPRYLIKTRGQQVTLSCSPISGHRSVSWYQQTPGQGLQFLFEYFSETQRNKGNFPGRFSGRQFSNSRSEMNVSTLELGDSALYLCASSLRLAGGNEQFFGPGTRLTVL.

The DNA for the CDR3 is TGTGCCAGCAGTTCGGACAGGAACTATGGCTACACCTTC. This gives the protein CASSSDRNYGYTF. The chain couples TRBV6-6 to TRBJ1-2; 7 bases fit TRBD1. This CDR3 contains 13 residues. Trimming took 4 bases from V and 2 from J; bases not matched to a gene: 1. Looked up from germline, CDR1 is MNHNY and CDR2 is SVGAGI (reference sequence).

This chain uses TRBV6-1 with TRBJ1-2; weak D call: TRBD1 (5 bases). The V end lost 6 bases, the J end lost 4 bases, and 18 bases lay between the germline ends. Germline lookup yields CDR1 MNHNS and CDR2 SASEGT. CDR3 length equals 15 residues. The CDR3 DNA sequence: TGTGCCAGCAGCCAAACAGGCTTAGGAACCTATGGCTACACCTTC. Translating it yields CASSQTGLGTYGYTF.

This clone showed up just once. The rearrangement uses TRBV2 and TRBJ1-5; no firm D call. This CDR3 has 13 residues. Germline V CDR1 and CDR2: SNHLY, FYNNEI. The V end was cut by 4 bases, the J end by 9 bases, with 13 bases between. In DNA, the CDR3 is TGTGCCAGCAGTGCGCAGTCCCGGGGGCCCCAGCATTTT. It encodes CASSAQSRGPQHF.

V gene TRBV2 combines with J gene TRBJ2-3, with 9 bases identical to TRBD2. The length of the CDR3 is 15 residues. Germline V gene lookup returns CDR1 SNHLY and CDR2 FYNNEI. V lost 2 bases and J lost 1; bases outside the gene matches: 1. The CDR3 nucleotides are TGTGCCAGCAGTGAATTAGCGGGGGGCACAGATACGCAGTATTTT. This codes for CASSELAGGTDTQYF.

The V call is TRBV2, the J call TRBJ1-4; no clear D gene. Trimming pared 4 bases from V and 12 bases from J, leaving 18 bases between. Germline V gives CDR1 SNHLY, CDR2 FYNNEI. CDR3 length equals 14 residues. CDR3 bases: TGTGCCAGCAGTGGGCGCCTCCGGTCTGCGGAACTGTTTTTT. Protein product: CASSGRLRSAELFF.

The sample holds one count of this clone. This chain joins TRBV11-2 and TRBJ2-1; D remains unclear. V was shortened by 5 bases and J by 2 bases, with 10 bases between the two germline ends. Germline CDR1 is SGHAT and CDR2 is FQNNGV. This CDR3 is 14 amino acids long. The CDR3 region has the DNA TGTGCCAGCAGCCCCGATTTTGCCTACAATGAGCAGTTCTTC. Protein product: CASSPDFAYNEQFF.

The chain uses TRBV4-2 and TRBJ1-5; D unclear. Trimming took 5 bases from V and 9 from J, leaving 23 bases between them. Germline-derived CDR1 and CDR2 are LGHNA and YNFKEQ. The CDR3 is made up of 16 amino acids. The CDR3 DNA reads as TGTGCCAGCAGCTTGGGAGGGTCGGCAGGCCAAGGGCCCCAGCATTTT. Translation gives CASSLGGSAGQGPQHF.

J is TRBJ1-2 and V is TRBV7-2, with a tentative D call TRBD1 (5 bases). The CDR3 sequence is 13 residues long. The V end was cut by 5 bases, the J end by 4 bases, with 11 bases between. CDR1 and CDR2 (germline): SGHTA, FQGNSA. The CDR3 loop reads CASSPDRFYGYTF. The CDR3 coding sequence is TGTGCCAGCAGCCCCGACAGATTCTATGGCTACACCTTC.

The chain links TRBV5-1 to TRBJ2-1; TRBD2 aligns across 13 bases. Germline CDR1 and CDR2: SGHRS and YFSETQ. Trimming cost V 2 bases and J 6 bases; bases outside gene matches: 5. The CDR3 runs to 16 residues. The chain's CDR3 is CASSFWTSGSSNEQFF. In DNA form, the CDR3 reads TGCGCCAGCAGCTTTTGGACTAGCGGGAGCTCCAATGAGCAGTTCTTC.

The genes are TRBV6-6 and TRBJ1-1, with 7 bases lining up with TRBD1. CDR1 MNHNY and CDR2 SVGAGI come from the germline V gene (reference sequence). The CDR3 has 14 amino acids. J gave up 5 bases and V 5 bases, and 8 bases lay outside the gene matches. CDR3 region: CASSHRQGGTEAFF. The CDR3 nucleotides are TGTGCCAGCAGTCATAGACAGGGAGGGACTGAAGCTTTCTTT.

Written as DNA, the CDR3 is TGTGCCAGCAGTTTACTAACCTCCCAGGAGCATGAGCAGTTCTTC. It is translated as CASSLLTSQEHEQFF. The chain employs TRBV28 and TRBJ2-1; D is undetermined. Trimming removed 2 bases at V and 8 bases at J, with 16 bases between. Germline CDR1 MDHEN, CDR2 SYDVKM. The length of the CDR3 is 15 residues.